Below, 6 T cell receptor beta chains from the same sample are listed, as sequenced in a study of cytomegalovirus exposure and HLA in healthy donors. Vbeta (60) and Jbeta (13) primers were used in the PCR. The method was immunoSEQ multiplex PCR; TCRdb's version includes in-frame clones alone and lacks a portion of them. There are about 240,000 clones in the sample; 70% to 90% occur only once, and around 0.23% lies in the top ten. The sequenced sample consisted of PBMCs. The receptor set was obtained from a girl aged 2 to 10 in good health and CMV-seronegative.

The V call is TRBV5-4, the J call TRBJ1-3, with no clear D. The CDR3 extends over 14 amino acids. The V and J ends lost 4 bases and 2 bases respectively, with 10 bases between them. CDR1 and CDR2 from the germline V gene are SGHNT and YYREEE (reference sequence). CDR3 bases: TGTGCCAGCAGCGCAGGATCCCCTGGAAACACCATATATTTT. It yields the protein CASSAGSPGNTIYF.

The CDR3 sequence is CASRQGTNQPQHF. The CDR3 nucleotides are TGTGCCAGCCGACAGGGTACCAATCAGCCCCAGCATTTT. V is TRBV6-1 and J is TRBJ1-5, with 7 bases aligning to TRBD1. This CDR3 region has 13 residues. V shed 8 bases, J shed 3 bases, and the junction held 4 bases outside the gene matches. Germline-derived CDR1 and CDR2 are MNHNS and SASEGT.

This chain connects TRBV4-1 to TRBJ2-7; 8 bases match TRBD1. This CDR3 has 15 amino acids. After removal of 0 bases from V and 5 bases from J, the junction contained 6 bases not matched to a gene. Germline V gene data show CDR1 as MGHRA and CDR2 as YSYEKL. The CDR3 spells CASSQDRTGLDEQYF. CDR3 bases: TGCGCCAGCAGCCAAGATAGGACAGGGTTAGACGAGCAGTACTTC.

This clone has a single count. Written as DNA, the CDR3 is TGTGCCAGCAGTGCTTTAGCGGGGCCTGCCTACGAGCAGTACTTC. Translating gives CASSALAGPAYEQYF. The rearrangement uses TRBV6-1 and TRBJ2-7, with 8 bases identical to TRBD2. Germline assignment: CDR1 MNHNS and CDR2 SASEGT. The trim removed 4 bases at V and 2 bases at J, leaving 7 bases unmatched. The CDR3 length is 15 residues.

The J gene is TRBJ2-7, the V gene TRBV5-4, with 10 positions matching TRBD2. CDR3 size: 18 residues. J was trimmed by 7 bases and V by 2 bases; bases with no gene match: 18. CDR1 is SGHNT, CDR2 YYREEE, per germline (reference sequence). The CDR3 loop reads CASSFLPSGGLSSREQYF. The CDR3 bases are TGTGCCAGCAGCTTCCTCCCTAGCGGGGGCCTTTCGAGCAGGGAGCAGTACTTC.

The CDR3 DNA reads as TGTGCCAGCAGAGGGACACCGAACACTGAAGCTTTCTTT. This translates into CASRGTPNTEAFF. The V gene is TRBV28, the J gene TRBJ1-1, with TRBD1 as a possible D gene (6 bases). V was shortened by 6 bases and J by 1 base, with 9 bases between the two germline ends. Germline V lookup: CDR1 MDHEN, CDR2 SYDVKM. The CDR3 is made up of 13 amino acids.